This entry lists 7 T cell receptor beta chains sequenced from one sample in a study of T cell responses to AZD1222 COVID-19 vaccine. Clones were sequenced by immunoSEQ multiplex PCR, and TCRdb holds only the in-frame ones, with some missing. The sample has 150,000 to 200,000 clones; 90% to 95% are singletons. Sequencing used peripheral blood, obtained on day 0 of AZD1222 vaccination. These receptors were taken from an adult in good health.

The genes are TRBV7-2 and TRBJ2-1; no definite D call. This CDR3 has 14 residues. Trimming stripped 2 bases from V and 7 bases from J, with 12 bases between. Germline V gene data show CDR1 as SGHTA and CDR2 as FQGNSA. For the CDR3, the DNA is TGTGCCAGCAGCTTACCCATTGTGGTTAATGAGCAGTTCTTC. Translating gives CASSLPIVVNEQFF. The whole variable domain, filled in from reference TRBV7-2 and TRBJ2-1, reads GAGVSQSPSNKVTEKGKDVELRCDPISGHTALYWYRQSLGQGLEFLIYFQGNSAPDKSGLPSDRFSAERTGGSVSTLTIQRTQQEDSAVYLCASSLPIVVNEQFFGPGTRLTVL.

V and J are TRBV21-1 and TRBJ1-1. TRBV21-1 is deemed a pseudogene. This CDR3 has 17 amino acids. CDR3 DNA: TGTGCCAGCAGCCTCGATCCTGGTAGATCGGGTACCACTGAAGCTTTCTTT. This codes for CASSLDPGRSGTTEAFF.

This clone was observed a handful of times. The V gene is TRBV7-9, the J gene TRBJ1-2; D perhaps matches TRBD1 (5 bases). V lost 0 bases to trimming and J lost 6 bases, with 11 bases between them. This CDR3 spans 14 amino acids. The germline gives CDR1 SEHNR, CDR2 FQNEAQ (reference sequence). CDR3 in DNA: TGTGCCAGCAGCTTAGCGAGTCGGGGACATGGCTACACCTTC. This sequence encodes CASSLASRGHGYTF.

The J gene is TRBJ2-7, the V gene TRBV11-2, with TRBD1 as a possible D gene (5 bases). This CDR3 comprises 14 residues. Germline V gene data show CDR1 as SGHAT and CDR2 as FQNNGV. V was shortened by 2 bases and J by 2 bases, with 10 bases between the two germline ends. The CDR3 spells CASSLIRQPYEQYF. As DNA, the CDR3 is TGTGCCAGCAGCTTAATCCGACAGCCCTACGAGCAGTACTTC.

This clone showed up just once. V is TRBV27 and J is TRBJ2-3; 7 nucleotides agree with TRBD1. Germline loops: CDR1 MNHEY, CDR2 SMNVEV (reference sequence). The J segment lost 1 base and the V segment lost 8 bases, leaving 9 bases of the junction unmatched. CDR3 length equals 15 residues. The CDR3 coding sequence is TGTGCCAGCTCCTACAGGGGTGACGGCACAGATACGCAGTATTTT. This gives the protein CASSYRGDGTDTQYF.

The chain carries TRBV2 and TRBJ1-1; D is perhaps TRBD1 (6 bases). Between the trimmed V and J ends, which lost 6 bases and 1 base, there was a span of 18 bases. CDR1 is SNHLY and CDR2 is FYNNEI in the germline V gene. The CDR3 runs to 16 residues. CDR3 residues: CASRQGAGGANTEAFF. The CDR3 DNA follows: TGTGCCAGCAGACAGGGAGCCGGGGGGGCGAACACTGAAGCTTTCTTT.

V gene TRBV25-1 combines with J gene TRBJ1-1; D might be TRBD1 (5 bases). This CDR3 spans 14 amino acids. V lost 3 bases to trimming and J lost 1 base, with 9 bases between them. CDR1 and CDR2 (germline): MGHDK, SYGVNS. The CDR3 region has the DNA TGTGCCAGCAGTGACCGGGGGTGGAACACTGAAGCTTTCTTT. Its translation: CASSDRGWNTEAFF.